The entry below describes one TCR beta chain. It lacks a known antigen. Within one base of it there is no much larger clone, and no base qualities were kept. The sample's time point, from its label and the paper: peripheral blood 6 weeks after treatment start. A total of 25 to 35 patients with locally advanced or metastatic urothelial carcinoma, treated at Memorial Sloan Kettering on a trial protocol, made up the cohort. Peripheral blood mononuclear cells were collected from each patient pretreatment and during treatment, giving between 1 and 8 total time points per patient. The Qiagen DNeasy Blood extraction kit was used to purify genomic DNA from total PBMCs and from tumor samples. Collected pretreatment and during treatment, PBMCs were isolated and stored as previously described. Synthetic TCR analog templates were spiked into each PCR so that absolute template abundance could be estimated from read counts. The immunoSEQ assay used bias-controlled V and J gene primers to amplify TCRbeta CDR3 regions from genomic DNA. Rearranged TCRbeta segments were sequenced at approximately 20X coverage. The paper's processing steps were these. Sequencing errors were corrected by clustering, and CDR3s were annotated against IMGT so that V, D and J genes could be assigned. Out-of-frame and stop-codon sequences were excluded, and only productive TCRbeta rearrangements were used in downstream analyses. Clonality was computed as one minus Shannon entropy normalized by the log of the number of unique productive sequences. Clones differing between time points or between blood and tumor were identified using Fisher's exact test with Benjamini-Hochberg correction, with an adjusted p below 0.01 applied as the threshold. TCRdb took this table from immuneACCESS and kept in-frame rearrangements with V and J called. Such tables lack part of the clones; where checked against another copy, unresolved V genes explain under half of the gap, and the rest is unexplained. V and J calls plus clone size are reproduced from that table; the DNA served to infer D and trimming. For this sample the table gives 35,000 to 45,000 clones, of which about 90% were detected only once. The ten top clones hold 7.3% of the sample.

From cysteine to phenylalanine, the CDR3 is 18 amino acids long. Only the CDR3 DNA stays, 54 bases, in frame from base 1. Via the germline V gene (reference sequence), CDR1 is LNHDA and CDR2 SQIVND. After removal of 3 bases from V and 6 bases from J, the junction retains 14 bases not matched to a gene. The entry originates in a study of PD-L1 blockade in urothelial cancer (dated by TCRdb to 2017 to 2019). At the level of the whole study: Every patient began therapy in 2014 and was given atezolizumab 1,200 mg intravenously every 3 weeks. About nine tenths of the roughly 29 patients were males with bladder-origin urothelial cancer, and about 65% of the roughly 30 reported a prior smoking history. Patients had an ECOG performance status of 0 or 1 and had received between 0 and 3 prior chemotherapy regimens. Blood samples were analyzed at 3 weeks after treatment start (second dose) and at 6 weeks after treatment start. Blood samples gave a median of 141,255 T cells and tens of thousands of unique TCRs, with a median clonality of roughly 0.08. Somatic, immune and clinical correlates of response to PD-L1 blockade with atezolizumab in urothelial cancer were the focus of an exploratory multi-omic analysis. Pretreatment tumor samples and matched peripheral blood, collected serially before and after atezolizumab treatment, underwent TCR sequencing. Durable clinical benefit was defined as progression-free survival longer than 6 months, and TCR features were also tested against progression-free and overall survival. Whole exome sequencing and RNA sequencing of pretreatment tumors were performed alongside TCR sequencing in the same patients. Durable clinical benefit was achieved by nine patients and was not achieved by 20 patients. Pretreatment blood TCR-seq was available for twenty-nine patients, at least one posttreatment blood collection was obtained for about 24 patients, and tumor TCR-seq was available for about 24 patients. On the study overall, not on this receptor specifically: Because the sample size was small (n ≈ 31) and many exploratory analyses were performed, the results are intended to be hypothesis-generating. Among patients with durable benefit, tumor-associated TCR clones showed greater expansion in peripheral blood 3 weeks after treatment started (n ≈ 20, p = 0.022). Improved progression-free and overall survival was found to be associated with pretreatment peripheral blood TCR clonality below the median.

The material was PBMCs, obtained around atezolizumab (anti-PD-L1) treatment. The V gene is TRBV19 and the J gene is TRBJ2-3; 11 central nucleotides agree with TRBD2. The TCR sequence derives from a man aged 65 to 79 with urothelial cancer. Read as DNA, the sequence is TGTGCCAGTAGTATCAACTGGGTAGCGGGAGGGCCAGGTGATACGCAGTATTTT. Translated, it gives CASSINWVAGGPGDTQYF.